The 10 T cell receptor beta chains given below trace back to one sample, sequenced in a study of T cell changes during pregnancy in multiple sclerosis. This table comes from immunoSEQ multiplex PCR, and its TCRdb copy is limited to in-frame clones, with some not included. This sample has 60,000 or so clones, with 93% found just once. Material: CD4+ T cells from peripheral blood mononuclear cells, obtained before pregnancy. These receptors were collected from a female donor with multiple sclerosis, enrolled in a pregnancy study.

The chain is built from TRBV15 and TRBJ1-5; perhaps TRBD1 as D (5 bases). Per germline, CDR1 LNHNV and CDR2 YYDKDF (reference sequence). V lost 3 bases and J lost 4, with 13 bases in between. The CDR3 totals 15 residues. DNA for the CDR3: TGTGCCACCAGCAGTACTGGGGGGACTAATCAGCCCCAGCATTTT. Translating it yields CATSSTGGTNQPQHF. Complete variable domain (other parts from reference TRBV15 and TRBJ1-5): DAMVIQNPRYQVTQFGKPVTLSCSQTLNHNVMYWYQQKSSQAPKLLFHYYDKDFNNEADTPDNFQSRRPNTSFCFLDIRSPGLGDTAMYLCATSSTGGTNQPQHFGDGTRLSIL.

V usage is TRBV5-4 and J usage is TRBJ2-7, with 7 bases that match TRBD1. Germline values: CDR1 SGHNT, CDR2 YYREEE (reference sequence). The CDR3 extends over 14 amino acids. The J segment lost 2 bases and the V segment lost 4 bases, leaving 6 bases of the junction unmatched. The CDR3 DNA follows: TGTGCCAGCAGCCTGAGGGGGCAGACCTACGAGCAGTACTTC. It encodes CASSLRGQTYEQYF.

The chain uses TRBV28 and TRBJ2-7, with D maybe TRBD1 (5 bases). V was pared by 2 bases and J by 0 bases, with 8 bases between. Germline values: CDR1 MDHEN, CDR2 SYDVKM. This CDR3 is 14 amino acids long. The CDR3: CASSLRQGSYEQYF. The CDR3 DNA reads as TGTGCCAGCAGTTTAAGGCAGGGCTCCTACGAGCAGTACTTC.

The chain uses TRBV7-9 and TRBJ2-5, with D hard to call. V lost 1 base to trimming and J lost 7 bases, with 13 bases between them. CDR3 length: 14 amino acids. Per the germline V gene, CDR1 is SEHNR and CDR2 is FQNEAQ (reference sequence). This chain's CDR3 is CASSLESATGTQYF. The DNA of the CDR3 is TGTGCCAGCAGCTTAGAAAGCGCCACGGGGACCCAGTACTTC.

The chain recombines TRBV5-1 with TRBJ2-1, with 12 positions matching TRBD2. The CDR3 covers 15 residues. J was trimmed by 6 bases and V by 2 bases; bases with no gene match: 3. Germline values: CDR1 SGHRS, CDR2 YFSETQ. The CDR3 coding sequence is TGCGCCAGCAGCTTAACTAGCGGGAGGATCAATGAGCAGTTCTTC. Protein: CASSLTSGRINEQFF.

V usage is TRBV18 and J usage is TRBJ2-2; 9 nucleotides match TRBD1. Germline V gives CDR1 KGHSH, CDR2 LQKENI. V dropped 8 bases and J dropped 3; count of bases not matched to a gene: 7. The CDR3 consists of 15 residues. The CDR3 here is CASRRTGAHTGELFF. The CDR3 DNA sequence: TGTGCCAGCCGAAGGACAGGGGCCCACACCGGGGAGCTGTTTTTT.

V gene TRBV11-3 combines with J gene TRBJ1-1, with TRBD1 matching 9 bases. The germline CDR1 and CDR2 sequences are SGHNT and YENEEA. CDR3 length: 15 residues. The ends lost 4 bases at V and 2 bases at J; junction bases unmatched: 5. The CDR3 bases are TGTGCCAGCAGCTCCTGGGACAGGGTAAACACTGAAGCTTTCTTT. As protein: CASSSWDRVNTEAFF.

The chain employs TRBV7-6 and TRBJ2-7, with 10 nucleotides matching TRBD2. The CDR3 sequence is 18 residues long. The junction had 16 bases not matched to a gene; V was cut back by 5 bases and J by 3 bases. Germline V lookup: CDR1 SGHVS, CDR2 FNYEAQ. The CDR3, as DNA: TGTGCCAGCAGCCCATCAGGTTTTGGGACTAGCGAATACTACGAGCAGTACTTC. Translation: CASSPSGFGTSEYYEQYF.

The genes are TRBV7-2 and TRBJ2-1, with 10 nucleotides matching TRBD2. Germline lookup yields CDR1 SGHTA and CDR2 FQGNSA. J lost 2 bases, V lost 2 bases, and 3 bases had no gene match. The CDR3 totals 16 residues. The CDR3 DNA reads as TGTGCCAGCAGCTTACTAGCGGGAGTAGCCTACAATGAGCAGTTCTTC. The encoded protein is CASSLLAGVAYNEQFF. Full variable domain (rest looked up from reference TRBV7-2 and TRBJ2-1): GAGVSQSPSNKVTEKGKDVELRCDPISGHTALYWYRQSLGQGLEFLIYFQGNSAPDKSGLPSDRFSAERTGGSVSTLTIQRTQQEDSAVYLCASSLLAGVAYNEQFFGPGTRLTVL.

The genes are TRBV5-1 and TRBJ2-2, with 7 bases that match TRBD2. Germline-derived CDR1 and CDR2 are SGHRS and YFSETQ. V trimming: 4 bases; J trimming: 5 bases; junction bases outside the gene matches: 8. The CDR3 contains 15 residues. CDR3 coding DNA: TGCGCCAGCAGCCTACTCGGGGGAGGGACCGGGGAGCTGTTTTTT. Translation: CASSLLGGGTGELFF.